The T cell receptor (beta chain) under discussion was sequenced for a study of cytomegalovirus exposure and HLA in healthy donors. Germline V gene sequence: CDR1 LNHDA, CDR2 SQIVND (reference sequence). With V trimmed by 8 bases and J by 12 bases, 11 bases remained unmatched. This CDR3 has 14 amino acids. Study-wide findings and caveats: In an earlier analysis, productive rearrangement rates for most beta V segments clustered near 87% or 30%. TRBV6-2, TRBV6-3 and other indistinguishable V segments were excluded. Using a false discovery rate of 0.05, a later analysis showed that some 16,000 TCR beta sequences were associated with HLA alleles. Most TCR sequences were seen very rarely across donors, but some public TCRs occurred in many.

Primers for the PCR totalled 60 Vbeta and 13 Jbeta. The repertoire was sequenced with immunoSEQ multiplex PCR; TCRdb's copy has only in-frame clones and lacks some. The sample gives around 110,000 clones, roughly 83% of which show up once; approximately 4% is in the top ten. In the case of this clone: Antigen specificity is unknown.

The sample taken for sequencing was PBMCs. The source of this sequence is a young man in good health and CMV-seropositive. V is TRBV19 and J is TRBJ2-7, with TRBD2 matching 15 bases. The CDR3 nucleotides are TGTGCCAGTGCCGGGACTAGCGGGGGGACTTTCTGGTACTTC. Encoded protein: CASAGTSGGTFWYF.